The 13 T cell receptor beta chains below were found in one sample sequenced in a study of T cell responses to AZD1222 COVID-19 vaccine. Profiled with immunoSEQ multiplex PCR; TCRdb holds only in-frame clones, not every one. This sample has about 170,000 clones, with 75% to 90% found just once. Material: peripheral blood, obtained 28 days after the second dose of the MenACWY control vaccine. These receptors came from an adult who received the MenACWY meningococcal vaccine as a control.

This clone was observed a single time. The gene calls are TRBV20-1 and TRBJ1-4; D not certain. The CDR3 contains 10 residues. Germline V gene lookup returns CDR1 DFQATT and CDR2 SNEGSKA (reference sequence). V was trimmed by 4 bases and J by 7 bases, leaving 4 bases between them. The CDR3 loop reads CSAKSEKLFF. The CDR3 DNA sequence: TGCAGTGCTAAGAGTGAAAAACTGTTTTTT.

The chain uses TRBV19 and TRBJ1-2, with no clear D. CDR3 size: 14 residues. The V gene's germline CDR1 is LNHDA and CDR2 SQIVND (reference sequence). Between the trimmed V and J ends, which lost 3 bases and 3 bases, there was a span of 11 bases. CDR3: CASSISDRDYGYTF. CDR3 in DNA: TGTGCCAGTAGTATCTCTGATCGTGACTATGGCTACACCTTC.

The rearrangement uses TRBV6-5 and TRBJ2-2; D is unclear. Trimming left V 6 bases short and J 0 bases short, with 11 bases between. The CDR3 contains 15 residues. In germline, CDR1 is MNHEY, CDR2 SVGAGI. CDR3 amino acids: CASSLEPANTGELFF. CDR3 DNA: TGTGCCAGCAGCCTGGAGCCAGCGAACACCGGGGAGCTGTTTTTT.

V usage is TRBV5-6 and J usage is TRBJ2-1; perhaps TRBD1 as D (7 bases). Germline CDR1 SGHDT, CDR2 YYEEEE. Between the trimmed V and J ends, which lost 5 bases and 2 bases, there was a span of 14 bases. The CDR3 runs 15 residues. The CDR3 protein is CASRPQGGTYNEQFF. Here the CDR3 DNA reads TGTGCCAGCAGACCTCAGGGGGGTACCTACAATGAGCAGTTCTTC.

V is TRBV19 and J is TRBJ2-7; D is possibly TRBD1 (6 bases). CDR3 size: 14 residues. Trimming pared 4 bases from V and 3 bases from J, leaving 13 bases between. The germline V gene has CDR1 LNHDA and CDR2 SQIVND (reference sequence). CDR3 in DNA: TGTGCCAGTAGTAAACCGGGACAAATCTACGAGCAGTACTTC. This translates into CASSKPGQIYEQYF.

This chain connects TRBV3-1 (or the pseudogene TRBV3-2) to TRBJ2-7; 12 bases align to TRBD2. Germline CDR1 LGHDT, CDR2 YNNKEL (reference sequence). The CDR3 length is 15 residues. The V gene end was trimmed by 4 bases and the J gene end by 2 bases; junction bases not matched to a gene: 3. The CDR3 nucleotides are TGTGCCAGCAGCCCCCGGACTAGCGGGACCTACGAGCAGTACTTC. Amino acids: CASSPRTSGTYEQYF.

The rearrangement links TRBV4-3 to TRBJ1-5, with a weak D call TRBD1 (5 bases). The CDR3 is 19 residues long. Germline V gives CDR1 LGHNA, CDR2 YSLEER. The V end was cut by 0 bases, the J end by 0 bases, with 18 bases between. CDR3 sequence: CASSQEVIDRLYSNQPQHF. The CDR3 nucleotides read TGCGCCAGCAGCCAAGAGGTGATTGACAGACTATATAGCAATCAGCCCCAGCATTTT.

The chain combines TRBV5-1 with TRBJ2-7; D ambiguous. Trimming took off 1 base at V and 2 bases at J, with 7 bases between the two ends. Per the germline V gene, CDR1 is SGHRS and CDR2 is YFSETQ. This CDR3 comprises 13 residues. CDR3 residues: CASSLTATYEQYF. DNA for the CDR3: TGCGCCAGCAGCTTGACCGCCACCTACGAGCAGTACTTC.

This CDR3 is CASSFLAGGGRNNEQFF. CDR3 bases: TGTGCCAGCAGTTTCCTAGCGGGAGGGGGCCGCAACAATGAGCAGTTCTTC. V is TRBV7-3 and J is TRBJ2-1, with 12 bases that match TRBD2. Unmatched junction bases numbered 11, after V lost 6 bases and J lost 5 bases. Germline V gene data show CDR1 as SGHTA and CDR2 as FQGTGA. This CDR3 is built from 17 residues.

This clone was picked up one time. The same CDR3 arises from other DNA sequences in this sample as well. The gene calls are TRBV18 and TRBJ1-2, with 9 bases identical to TRBD1. Germline V CDR1 and CDR2: KGHSH, LQKENI. J was trimmed by 5 bases and V by 2 bases; bases with no gene match: 3. The CDR3 runs 14 residues. CDR3 loop: CASSPGTGRYGYTF. CDR3 coding DNA: TGTGCCAGCTCACCAGGGACAGGGAGATATGGCTACACCTTC.

The chain couples TRBV28 to TRBJ1-2, with TRBD1 identical over 9 bases. Germline CDR1 reads MDHEN; CDR2 reads SYDVKM. The CDR3 covers 14 residues. With 4 bases clipped from V and 6 bases from J, the junction kept 6 bases outside the gene matches. The CDR3 spells CASSSQGDRDGYTF. The CDR3 DNA is TGTGCCAGCAGTTCACAGGGGGACAGGGATGGCTACACCTTC.

In nucleotides, the CDR3 is TGTGCCAGCAGCCTAACTAGCGCGTACTCCTACGAGCAGTACTTC. The encoded protein is CASSLTSAYSYEQYF. This chain uses TRBV6-5 with TRBJ2-7; 7 bases are shared with TRBD2. The CDR3 totals 15 residues. The V gene's germline CDR1 is MNHEY and CDR2 SVGAGI. Losses at the gene ends were 6 bases for V and 0 bases for J; bases not matched to a gene: 8.

The chain has TRBV18 and TRBJ1-4; D call uncertain. This CDR3 has 14 residues. The germline V and J ends were trimmed by 2 bases and 4 bases, with 8 bases remaining between them. Germline V CDR1 and CDR2: KGHSH, LQKENI. CDR3 protein: CASSPAVNNEKLFF. CDR3 DNA sequence: TGTGCCAGCTCACCAGCGGTGAATAATGAAAAACTGTTTTTT.